The 3 T cell receptor beta chains below come from one sample, sequenced in a study of T cell repertoires in cytomegalovirus infection. TCRdb recomputed calls from the reads with MiXCR, one row per CDR3 protein. The sample consists of about 460,000 distinct CDR3 sequences, approximately 11% of them appearing once. Source material: PBMCs. The source is a human donor in good health (CMV status not recorded). Some clones in this sample may be carry-over from other donors' samples.

In this sample, this clonotype turned up many times. The chain employs TRBV28 and TRBJ2-7; D possibly matches TRBD1 or TRBD2 (5 bases each). The CDR3 is made up of 15 amino acids. The V gene's germline CDR1 is MDHEN and CDR2 SYDVKM. The V gene lost 4 bases and the J gene lost 0 bases, with 13 bases spanning the gap. DNA for the CDR3: TGTGCCAGCAGTTCTCCAGGGACCAGCTCCTACGAGCAGTACTTC. This translates into CASSSPGTSSYEQYF.

The sample holds many counts of this clonotype. The chain employs TRBV5-1 and TRBJ2-3; 12 positions agree with TRBD2. The CDR3 covers 15 residues. V was clipped by 3 bases and J by 6 bases; unmatched bases: 5. In germline, CDR1 is SGHRS, CDR2 YFSETQ. The CDR3, as DNA: TGCGCCAGCAGCTCCGGACTAGCGGGACACGATACGCAGTATTTT. The encoded protein is CASSSGLAGHDTQYF.

The chain couples TRBV6-6 to TRBJ2-2, with TRBD2 matching 7 bases. The germline V gene has CDR1 MNHNY and CDR2 SVGAGI (reference sequence). Losses at the gene ends were 7 bases for V and 4 bases for J; bases not matched to a gene: 9. This CDR3 comprises 15 residues. The CDR3 reads CASNRGVLITGELFF. DNA for the CDR3: TGTGCCAGCAACCGGGGGGTCCTGATCACCGGGGAGCTGTTTTTT.